Presented here are 9 T cell receptor beta chains from one specimen sequenced in a study of cytomegalovirus exposure and HLA in healthy donors. Assay: immunoSEQ multiplex PCR; the TCRdb copy retains only in-frame clones and omits some. The table lists about 82,000 clones, around 95% of them singletons. Sequences were obtained from PBMCs. All receptors derive from a young woman in good health and CMV-seronegative.

The chain couples TRBV28 to TRBJ2-3; 10 positions agree with TRBD2. CDR1 is MDHEN, CDR2 SYDVKM, per germline. This CDR3 has 16 amino acids. The V gene end was trimmed by 2 bases and the J gene end by 6 bases; junction bases not matched to a gene: 8. CDR3 in amino acids: CASSLPSGGAGDTQYF. CDR3 coding DNA: TGTGCCAGCAGTTTACCAAGCGGGGGGGCCGGGGATACGCAGTATTTT. Filled out from reference TRBV28 and TRBJ2-3, the complete variable domain reads DVKVTQSSRYLVKRTGEKVFLECVQDMDHENMFWYRQDPGLGLRLIYFSYDVKMKEKGDIPEGYSVSREKKERFSLILESASTNQTSMYLCASSLPSGGAGDTQYFGPGTRLTVL.

The rearrangement links TRBV4-3 to TRBJ2-3; 7 nucleotides match TRBD2. The V gene end was trimmed by 3 bases and the J gene end by 2 bases; junction bases not matched to a gene: 5. Germline V gene sequence: CDR1 LGHNA, CDR2 YSLEER. The CDR3 consists of 15 residues. CDR3 bases: TGCGCCAGCAGCCAGGGACTACGTCTCACAGATACGCAGTATTTT. Amino acid sequence: CASSQGLRLTDTQYF.

This clone was seen once. The chain combines TRBV4-1 with TRBJ2-1, with a tentative D call TRBD2 (5 bases). CDR3 size: 14 residues. Deletions cut 0 bases from V and 8 bases from J, with 11 bases between. Looked up from germline, CDR1 is MGHRA and CDR2 is YSYEKL. CDR3 sequence (DNA): TGCGCCAGCAGCCAAGATCGGACGAGGGATGAGCAGTTCTTC. Protein product: CASSQDRTRDEQFF.

V and J are TRBV4-1 and TRBJ2-1, with D perhaps matching TRBD1 (6 bases). This CDR3 has 18 amino acids. Deletions cut 1 base from V and 8 bases from J, with 24 bases between. Per germline, CDR1 MGHRA and CDR2 YSYEKL. The CDR3 here is CASSQGGVRRTEVYEQFF. The CDR3, as DNA: TGCGCCAGCAGCCAAGGAGGGGTCCGTCGGACAGAAGTGTATGAGCAGTTCTTC.

The rearrangement uses TRBV7-8 and TRBJ2-7; the match to TRBD2 covers 13 bases. J was trimmed by 5 bases and V by 5 bases; bases with no gene match: 15. The germline gives CDR1 SGHVS, CDR2 FQNEAQ. The CDR3 is 18 amino acids. The DNA for the CDR3 is TGTGCCAGCAGCCTCTACGGACTAGCGGGAGTCGGGCGTCACGAGCAGTACTTC. Its translation: CASSLYGLAGVGRHEQYF. The whole variable domain, filled in from reference TRBV7-8 and TRBJ2-7, reads GAGVSQSPRYKVAKRGQDVALRCDPISGHVSLFWYQQALGQGPEFLTYFQNEAQLDKSGLPSDRFFAERPEGSVSTLKIQRTQQEDSAVYLCASSLYGLAGVGRHEQYFGPGTRLTVT.

This chain connects TRBV18 to TRBJ2-1; TRBD2 aligns across 10 bases. The CDR3 loop spans 17 amino acids. CDR1 and CDR2 from the germline V gene are KGHSH and LQKENI. The V gene end was trimmed by 1 base and the J gene end by 10 bases; junction bases not matched to a gene: 13. In nucleotides, the CDR3 is TGTGCCAGCTCACCACTCGTTCCTAGCGGGGGCCTAGGGGAGCAGTTCTTC. Residues: CASSPLVPSGGLGEQFF.

The chain links TRBV30 to TRBJ2-3; 9 bases agree with TRBD2. Germline loops: CDR1 GTSNPN, CDR2 SVGIG (reference sequence). With 7 bases clipped from V and 5 bases from J, the junction kept 7 bases outside the gene matches. The CDR3 runs 13 residues. CDR3: CAFIAGVEDTQYF. DNA for the CDR3: TGTGCCTTCATAGCGGGAGTGGAAGATACGCAGTATTTT.

This rearrangement joins TRBV2 to TRBJ2-7; D possibly corresponds to TRBD2 (5 bases). The germline gives CDR1 SNHLY, CDR2 FYNNEI. This CDR3 is 17 amino acids long. The V end was cut by 6 bases, the J end by 3 bases, with 24 bases between. The CDR3 DNA follows: TGTGCCAGCAGGGGCGGTGCTTCCGGGGAAGGTTACTACGAGCAGTACTTC. This translates into CASRGGASGEGYYEQYF.

The chain employs TRBV6-4 and TRBJ1-5; 10 bases map to TRBD1. CDR3 size: 18 residues. Germline lookup yields CDR1 MRHNA and CDR2 SNTAGT. The trim removed 7 bases at V and 0 bases at J, leaving 12 bases unmatched. CDR3 in amino acids: CASTASTGGPYSNQPQHF. The CDR3 nucleotides are TGTGCCAGCACCGCCTCGACAGGGGGCCCATATAGCAATCAGCCCCAGCATTTT.